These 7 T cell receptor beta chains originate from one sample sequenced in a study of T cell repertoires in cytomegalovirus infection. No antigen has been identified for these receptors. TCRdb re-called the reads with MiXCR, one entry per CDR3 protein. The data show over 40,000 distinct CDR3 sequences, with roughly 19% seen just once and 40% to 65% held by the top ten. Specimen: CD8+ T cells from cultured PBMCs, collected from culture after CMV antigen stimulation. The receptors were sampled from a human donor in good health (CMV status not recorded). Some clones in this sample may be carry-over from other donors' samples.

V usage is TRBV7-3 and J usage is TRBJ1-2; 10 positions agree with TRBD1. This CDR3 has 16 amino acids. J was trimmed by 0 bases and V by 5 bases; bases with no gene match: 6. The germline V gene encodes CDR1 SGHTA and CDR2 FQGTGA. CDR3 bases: TGTGCCAGCAGCCCCCGGACAGGGGGGGCTAACTATGGCTACACCTTC. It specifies CASSPRTGGANYGYTF.

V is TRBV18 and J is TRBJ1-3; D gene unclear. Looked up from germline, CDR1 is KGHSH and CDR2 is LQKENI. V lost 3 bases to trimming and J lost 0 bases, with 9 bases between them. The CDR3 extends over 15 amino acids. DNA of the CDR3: TGTGCCAGCTCACCTATCCGGGACTCTGGAAACACCATATATTTT. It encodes CASSPIRDSGNTIYF.

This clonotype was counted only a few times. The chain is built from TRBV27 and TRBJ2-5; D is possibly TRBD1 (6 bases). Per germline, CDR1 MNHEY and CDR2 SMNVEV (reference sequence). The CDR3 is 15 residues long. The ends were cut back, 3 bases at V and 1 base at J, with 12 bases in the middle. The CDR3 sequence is CASSFREGGQETQYF. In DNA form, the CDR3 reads TGTGCCAGCAGTTTCCGGGAAGGGGGCCAAGAGACCCAGTACTTC.

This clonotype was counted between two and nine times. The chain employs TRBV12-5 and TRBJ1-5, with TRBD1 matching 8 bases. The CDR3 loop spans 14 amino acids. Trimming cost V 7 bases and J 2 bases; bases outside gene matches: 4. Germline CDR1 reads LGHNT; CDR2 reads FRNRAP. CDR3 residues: CASVAGQGNQPQHF. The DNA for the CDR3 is TGTGCTAGTGTTGCGGGACAGGGCAATCAGCCCCAGCATTTT.

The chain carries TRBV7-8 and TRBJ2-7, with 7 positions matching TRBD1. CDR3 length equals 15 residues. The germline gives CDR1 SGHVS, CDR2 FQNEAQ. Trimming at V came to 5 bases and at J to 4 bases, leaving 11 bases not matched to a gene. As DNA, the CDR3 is TGTGCCAGCAGCCACACTACAGGGGCGGGTTACGAGCAGTACTTC. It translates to CASSHTTGAGYEQYF. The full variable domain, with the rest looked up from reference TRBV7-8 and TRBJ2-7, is GAGVSQSPRYKVAKRGQDVALRCDPISGHVSLFWYQQALGQGPEFLTYFQNEAQLDKSGLPSDRFFAERPEGSVSTLKIQRTQQEDSAVYLCASSHTTGAGYEQYFGPGTRLTVT.

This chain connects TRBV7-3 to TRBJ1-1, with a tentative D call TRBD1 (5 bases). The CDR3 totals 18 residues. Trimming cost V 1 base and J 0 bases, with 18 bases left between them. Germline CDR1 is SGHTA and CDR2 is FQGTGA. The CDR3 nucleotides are TGTGCCAGCAGCTTAAAAGCGGGGGACGGGCGGCTGAACACTGAAGCTTTCTTT. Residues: CASSLKAGDGRLNTEAFF.

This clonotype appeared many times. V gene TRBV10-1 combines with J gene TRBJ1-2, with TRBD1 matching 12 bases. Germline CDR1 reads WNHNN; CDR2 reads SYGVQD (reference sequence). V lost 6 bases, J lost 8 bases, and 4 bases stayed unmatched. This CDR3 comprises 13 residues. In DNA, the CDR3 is TGCGCCAGCAGCCGGGACAGGGGGCAAGGCTACACCTTC. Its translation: CASSRDRGQGYTF.